This T cell receptor beta chain was recorded in a study of blood T cells in healthy people across ages. Note on this clonotype: Its antigen is still unknown.

The germline CDR1 and CDR2 sequences are LGHDT and YNNKEL (reference sequence). V was trimmed by 2 bases and J by 7 bases, leaving 18 bases between them. The CDR3 covers 16 residues. A J-beta primer mix and a sample-barcoded 5' primer were used in a second PCR of roughly 6 to 12 cycles. TCRdb itself ran the 5' RACE reads through MiXCR, one entry per CDR3 protein. The sample holds approximately 880,000 distinct CDR3 sequences, around 48% seen once. Whole-study findings and limits: Nothing was known about donor CMV status, and this possibly confounded expanded clonotype changes. Percentage of naive T cells showed a strong correlation with TCR beta diversity. Researchers deemed the diversity estimates from one million T cells underestimates. The long-lived group displayed more naive CD4+ cells, plus higher diversity, than the aged donors did.

The clonotype comes from a man aged 25-45 years in good health. V and J are TRBV3-1 and TRBJ2-4; possible D gene TRBD1, 6 bases. Source material: blood. The CDR3 DNA follows: TGTGCCAGCAGCCAAACTTTTGGGGGTGGGGGCAACATTCAGTACTTC. This codes for CASSQTFGGGGNIQYF.